These 19 T cell receptor beta chains came from one sample sequenced in a study of spatial heterogeneity in lung cancer. TCRdb processed the 5' RACE reads anew with MiXCR; each CDR3 protein has one entry. This sample carries approximately 92,000 distinct CDR3 sequences, about 12% of them seen once, and the ten largest clones take just over 40%. Sample time point: sample taken at primary tumor resection. No cell sorting; template was whole RNA from tumor, lung tissue or PBMC. Specimen: PBMCs, collected at surgery. The receptors shown here come from a male donor with early-stage non-small cell lung cancer.

The V and J genes are TRBV20-1 and TRBJ1-1, with D hard to call. Germline values: CDR1 DFQATT, CDR2 SNEGSKA (reference sequence). V lost 6 bases and J lost 1, with 15 bases in between. The CDR3 runs 14 residues. CDR3 amino acids: CSANPGQWNTEAFF. CDR3 nucleotides: TGCAGTGCCAATCCCGGGCAATGGAACACTGAAGCTTTCTTT.

This clonotype came up many times. The rearrangement uses TRBV5-1 and TRBJ2-2; possible D gene TRBD1, 7 bases. V gave up 1 base and J gave up 2 bases, with 9 bases separating them. From germline, CDR1 is SGHRS and CDR2 YFSETQ. The CDR3 loop spans 15 amino acids. The DNA for the CDR3 is TGCGCCAGCAGCTTGCAGGGGGGAAACACCGGGGAGCTGTTTTTT. It yields the protein CASSLQGGNTGELFF.

This clonotype was observed a few times. The chain recombines TRBV4-2 with TRBJ2-3; TRBD1 matches at 7 bases. V was clipped by 4 bases and J by 4 bases; unmatched bases: 11. The CDR3 contains 16 residues. CDR1 is LGHNA and CDR2 is YNFKEQ in the germline V gene. CDR3 in amino acids: CASSPTGTRGPDTQYF. CDR3 DNA: TGTGCCAGCAGCCCGACAGGGACAAGGGGTCCAGATACGCAGTATTTT.

The sample holds one count of this clonotype. The CDR3: CASSKPTNEKLFF. CDR3 in DNA: TGTGCCAGCAGTAAACCAACTAATGAAAAACTGTTTTTT. The chain links TRBV6-1 to TRBJ1-4; no clear D. CDR1 MNHNS and CDR2 SASEGT come from the germline V gene. This CDR3 is 13 amino acids long. Deletions cut 5 bases from V and 0 bases from J, with 4 bases between.

This clonotype was recorded many times. The chain is built from TRBV6-2 or TRBV6-3 and TRBJ1-1, with a tentative D call TRBD1 (5 bases). CDR3 length equals 13 residues. Trimming shortened V by 2 bases and J by 1 base, and 5 bases separated the two germline ends. Germline V gene sequence: CDR1 MNHEY, CDR2 SVGEGT. CDR3 coding DNA: TGTGCCAGCAGTTACAGGGGGAACACTGAAGCTTTCTTT. This sequence encodes CASSYRGNTEAFF.

The J gene is TRBJ1-1, the V gene TRBV15; 7 bases map to TRBD1. V gave up 3 bases and J gave up 8 bases; unmatched junction bases: 0. This CDR3 has 11 amino acids. CDR1 LNHNV and CDR2 YYDKDF come from the germline V gene (reference sequence). For the CDR3, the DNA is TGTGCCACCAGCAGGACAGGGGAAGCTTTCTTT. As protein: CATSRTGEAFF.

This clonotype was counted many times. The chain links TRBV5-1 to TRBJ2-5; the match to TRBD2 covers 7 bases. V shed 0 bases and J 0 bases; nucleotides not matched to a gene: 2. The CDR3 consists of 15 residues. The germline V gene encodes CDR1 SGHRS and CDR2 YFSETQ. The DNA for the CDR3 is TGCGCCAGCAGCTTGGTAGCGGGCGACCAAGAGACCCAGTACTTC. It codes for CASSLVAGDQETQYF.

The chain is built from TRBV7-2 and TRBJ2-2; 8 nucleotides agree with TRBD1. Germline V gene lookup returns CDR1 SGHTA and CDR2 FQGNSA. CDR3 length: 15 residues. V shed 7 bases and J 4 bases; nucleotides not matched to a gene: 8. The CDR3 nucleotides are TGTGCCAGCACTTCCGTGACAGGGGTCACCGGGGAGCTGTTTTTT. Translating gives CASTSVTGVTGELFF. The full variable domain, with the rest looked up from reference TRBV7-2 and TRBJ2-2, is GAGVSQSPSNKVTEKGKDVELRCDPISGHTALYWYRQSLGQGLEFLIYFQGNSAPDKSGLPSDRFSAERTGGSVSTLTIQRTQQEDSAVYLCASTSVTGVTGELFFGEGSRLTVL.

The sample holds a few counts of this clonotype. V usage is TRBV24-1 and J usage is TRBJ1-5; maybe TRBD1 (5 bases). V was trimmed by 9 bases and J by 2 bases, leaving 10 bases between them. CDR3 length: 13 residues. The germline V gene has CDR1 KGHDR and CDR2 SFDVKD. The CDR3 coding sequence is TGTGCCACCGGAGGGGAGGGCAATCAGCCCCAGCATTTT. This codes for CATGGEGNQPQHF.

This clonotype was detected a few times. V gene TRBV6-2 or TRBV6-3 combines with J gene TRBJ1-5; D possibly corresponds to TRBD1 (5 bases). Trimming left V 5 bases short and J 2 bases short, with 7 bases between. Per germline, CDR1 MNHEY and CDR2 SVGEGT. The CDR3 sequence is 13 residues long. The DNA for the CDR3 is TGTGCCAGCAGTGTGACAGGCAATCAGCCCCAGCATTTT. Its translation: CASSVTGNQPQHF.

This clonotype turned up a few times. This chain uses TRBV4-1 with TRBJ2-1, with TRBD1 matching over 9 bases. Germline CDR1 and CDR2: MGHRA and YSYEKL. With V trimmed by 3 bases and J by 7 bases, 7 bases remained unmatched. CDR3 size: 15 residues. The CDR3 region has the DNA TGCGCCAGCAGCCATGGGACAGGGTTAAAAAATGAGCAGTTCTTC. Protein sequence: CASSHGTGLKNEQFF.

This clonotype showed up just a few times. The gene calls are TRBV20-1 and TRBJ2-3; 7 nucleotides align to TRBD2. Losses at the gene ends were 6 bases for V and 0 bases for J; bases not matched to a gene: 9. Germline values: CDR1 DFQATT, CDR2 SNEGSKA (reference sequence). CDR3 length: 15 amino acids. This chain's CDR3 is CSAEDLAESTDTQYF. DNA for the CDR3: TGCAGTGCCGAGGACCTAGCGGAAAGCACAGATACGCAGTATTTT.

This clonotype has just a few counts. The rearrangement uses TRBV20-1 and TRBJ1-1, with a possible D match to TRBD1 (5 bases). The CDR3 runs to 13 residues. CDR1 is DFQATT, CDR2 SNEGSKA, per germline (reference sequence). Trimming took off 6 bases at V and 2 bases at J, with 13 bases between the two ends. This CDR3 reads CSAFSGGNTEAFF. Written as DNA, the CDR3 is TGCAGTGCCTTTTCCGGGGGAAACACTGAAGCTTTCTTT.

This clonotype was counted between two and nine times. This chain uses TRBV12-3 or TRBV12-4 with TRBJ1-5, with D perhaps matching TRBD1 (5 bases). V was clipped by 2 bases and J by 6 bases, with 11 bases between them. CDR3 size: 14 residues. CDR3 amino acids: CASSLQGLAQPQHF. The CDR3 DNA reads TGTGCCAGCAGTTTACAGGGTTTAGCTCAGCCCCAGCATTTT.

The chain joins TRBV7-9 to TRBJ2-1; 9 bases match TRBD2. The V segment lost 3 bases and the J segment 4 bases; nucleotides outside the gene matches: 4. This CDR3 contains 15 residues. The germline CDR1 and CDR2 sequences are SEHNR and FQNEAQ (reference sequence). CDR3 sequence: CASSLWLAGYNEQFF. DNA of the CDR3: TGTGCCAGCAGCTTGTGGCTAGCGGGATACAATGAGCAGTTCTTC.

This clonotype came up a few times. The chain links TRBV7-3 to TRBJ2-7; 7 nucleotides align to TRBD2. V gave up 1 base and J gave up 5 bases; unmatched junction bases: 8. This CDR3 is built from 15 residues. Germline CDR1 SGHTA, CDR2 FQGTGA. CDR3 nucleotides: TGTGCCAGCAGCTTAATTGGGGGAGGGCCCAACGAGCAGTACTTC. It specifies CASSLIGGGPNEQYF.

The sample holds a few counts of this clonotype. J is TRBJ1-5 and V is TRBV20-1; 8 bases agree with TRBD1. CDR3 length: 12 residues. J was trimmed by 6 bases and V by 7 bases; bases with no gene match: 5. Germline lookup yields CDR1 DFQATT and CDR2 SNEGSKA (reference sequence). The CDR3 loop reads CSGGRGLQPQHF. The CDR3 DNA reads as TGCAGTGGCGGCAGGGGGCTTCAGCCCCAGCATTTT.

This clonotype was counted only a few times. The gene calls are TRBV15 and TRBJ2-2, with D perhaps matching TRBD1 (5 bases). CDR1 and CDR2 from the germline V gene are LNHNV and YYDKDF (reference sequence). This CDR3 is built from 15 residues. Trimming shortened V by 3 bases and J by 3 bases, and 11 bases separated the two germline ends. In nucleotides, the CDR3 is TGTGCCACCAGCAGGGTAGTCAGGGACACCGGGGAGCTGTTTTTT. It yields the protein CATSRVVRDTGELFF.

This clonotype occurred a few times. This sequence joins TRBV7-2 and TRBJ2-1; D may be TRBD2 (6 bases). CDR1 and CDR2 (germline): SGHTA, FQGNSA. The germline V and J ends were trimmed by 2 bases and 5 bases, with 13 bases remaining between them. The CDR3 extends over 15 amino acids. This CDR3 reads CASSLLGLPNNEQFF. CDR3 sequence (DNA): TGTGCCAGCAGCTTACTTGGACTACCAAACAATGAGCAGTTCTTC.